A selection of T cell receptor beta chains follows, all from one sample in a study of T-cell memory formation after mild COVID-19. MiXCR, applied by TCRdb to the 5' RACE reads, yields one record per CDR3 protein. The repertoire holds around 390,000 distinct CDR3 sequences, with about 17% as singletons. The sequenced sample was PBMCs or a T cell subset sorted from them (not recorded which). These receptors were taken from a man aged 18 to 30 who had mild COVID-19 (a few samples of this study predate the infection). Cell type and time point are not known. Each CDR3 is given with its conserved first and last residue. The D gene is left open where the match is weak. Expanded clones are given a class, and other clones once, few, many or no size at all.

V: TRBV6-5; D: TRBD1; size: few; J: TRBJ1-1; CDR3: CASIPQAGQGNTEAFF; DNA: TGTGCCAGCATTCCCCAGGCGGGACAGGGGAACACTGAAGCTTTCTTT
V: TRBV5-1; D: -; size: few; J: TRBJ2-1; CDR3: CASSLAASRYNEQFF; DNA: TGCGCCAGCAGCTTGGCGGCTAGTCGGTACAATGAGCAGTTCTTC
V: TRBV12-3/TRBV12-4; D: -; size: -; J: TRBJ1-2; CDR3: CASSRLQGGGYTF; DNA: TGTGCCAGCAGCAGGCTACAGGGAGGAGGCTACACCTTC
V: TRBV3-1; D: -; size: -; J: TRBJ2-1; CDR3: CASSQESRDDEQFF; DNA: TGTGCCAGCAGCCAAGAATCGAGAGACGATGAGCAGTTCTTC
V: TRBV6-6; D: TRBD2; size: -; J: TRBJ2-2; CDR3: CASSYSAGGFANTGELFF; DNA: TGTGCCAGCAGTTACTCGGCGGGGGGGTTCGCGAACACCGGGGAGCTGTTTTTT
V: TRBV7-6; D: -; size: -; J: TRBJ1-1; CDR3: CASSQRASLNTEAFF; DNA: TGTGCCAGCAGTCAACGAGCCTCCTTGAACACTGAAGCTTTCTTT
V: TRBV5-6; D: -; size: few; J: TRBJ1-5; CDR3: CASSLQGSGNQPQHF; DNA: TGTGCCAGCAGCCTACAGGGAAGCGGCAATCAGCCCCAGCATTTT
V: TRBV19; D: -; size: -; J: TRBJ2-2; CDR3: CASSINGKVGELFF; DNA: TGTGCCAGTAGTATCAACGGGAAAGTCGGGGAGCTGTTTTTT
V: TRBV16; D: TRBD1; size: -; J: TRBJ1-5; CDR3: CASSPARLGTGGSQPQHF; DNA: TGTGCCAGCAGCCCCGCCCGTCTAGGGACAGGGGGTAGCCAGCCCCAGCATTTT
V: TRBV3-1; D: -; size: few; J: TRBJ1-2; CDR3: CASSQVAGDYGYTF; DNA: TGTGCCAGCAGCCAAGTCGCCGGGGACTATGGCTACACCTTC
V: TRBV20-1; D: -; size: -; J: TRBJ2-5; CDR3: CSAGRGLLGETQYF; DNA: TGCAGTGCGGGGAGGGGGCTGCTGGGGGAGACCCAGTACTTC
V: TRBV7-7; D: TRBD1; size: few; J: TRBJ2-1; CDR3: CASGRDRYNEQFF; DNA: TGTGCTAGCGGACGGGACAGGTACAATGAGCAGTTCTTC
V: TRBV5-1; D: -; size: -; J: TRBJ1-2; CDR3: CASSSESGLRDF; DNA: TGCGCCAGCAGCTCGGAATCGGGCCTGAGAGACTTC
V: TRBV5-5; D: -; size: few; J: TRBJ1-5; CDR3: CASSIGPTVSNQPQHF; DNA: TGTGCCAGCAGCATCGGTCCTACAGTCAGCAATCAGCCCCAGCATTTT
V: TRBV5-1; D: -; size: -; J: TRBJ1-1; CDR3: CASSSGEAYEAFF; DNA: TGCGCCAGCAGCTCAGGGGAAGCCTATGAAGCTTTCTTT
V: TRBV7-2; D: TRBD2; size: few; J: TRBJ2-2; CDR3: CASTPLAPGELFF; DNA: TGTGCCAGCACACCACTAGCGCCCGGGGAGCTGTTTTTT
V: TRBV5-6; D: TRBD1; size: few; J: TRBJ2-3; CDR3: CASINRGSTDTQYF; DNA: TGTGCCAGCATTAACAGGGGTAGCACAGATACGCAGTATTTT
V: TRBV5-1; D: -; size: -; J: TRBJ2-1; CDR3: CASSGHLPWPEQFF; DNA: TGCGCCAGCAGCGGGCACTTACCTTGGCCTGAGCAGTTCTTC
V: TRBV7-9; D: -; size: many; J: TRBJ2-5; CDR3: CASSPRAGRQETQYF; DNA: TGTGCCAGCAGCCCGCGAGCAGGGCGGCAAGAGACCCAGTACTTC
V: TRBV5-4; D: -; size: few; J: TRBJ1-1; CDR3: CASSPEARMHTEAFF; DNA: TGTGCCAGCAGCCCGGAGGCAAGAATGCACACTGAAGCTTTCTTT
V: TRBV7-2; D: TRBD1; size: many; J: TRBJ1-1; CDR3: CASSPTRGGTEAFF; DNA: TGTGCCAGCAGCCCCACCAGGGGGGGAACTGAAGCTTTCTTT
V: TRBV7-2; D: -; size: few; J: TRBJ1-5; CDR3: CASSLEGDVQPQHF; DNA: TGTGCCAGCAGCTTAGAAGGGGACGTACAGCCCCAGCATTTT
V: TRBV6-5; D: -; size: many; J: TRBJ2-4; CDR3: CASSPVGGRWGNIQYF; DNA: TGTGCCAGCAGCCCGGTGGGGGGGCGATGGGGAAACATTCAGTACTTC
V: TRBV7-6; D: -; size: -; J: TRBJ1-2; CDR3: CASSLAARTDGLVYGYTF; DNA: TGTGCCAGCAGCTTAGCTGCCCGAACGGATGGGCTTGTCTATGGCTACACCTTC
V: TRBV5-1; D: -; size: -; J: TRBJ1-5; CDR3: CASSLEGVGQPQHF; DNA: TGCGCCAGCAGCTTGGAGGGGGTAGGCCAGCCCCAGCATTTT
V: TRBV7-6; D: TRBD1; size: -; J: TRBJ2-2; CDR3: CASSLEGQGAGELFF; DNA: TGTGCCAGCAGCTTAGAGGGACAGGGGGCCGGGGAGCTGTTTTTT
V: TRBV12-3/TRBV12-4; D: TRBD2; size: many; J: TRBJ2-2; CDR3: CASSPSTSGGRTGELFF; DNA: TGTGCCAGCAGCCCTTCGACTAGCGGGGGACGCACCGGGGAGCTGTTTTTT
V: TRBV12-3/TRBV12-4; D: -; size: -; J: TRBJ1-1; CDR3: CASSRGPTEAFF; DNA: TGTGCCAGCAGTCGGGGACCCACTGAAGCTTTCTTT
V: TRBV24-1; D: -; size: many; J: TRBJ2-3; CDR3: CATSDAGQDTQYF; DNA: TGTGCCACCAGTGACGCAGGACAGGATACGCAGTATTTT
V: TRBV11-2; D: -; size: few; J: TRBJ2-7; CDR3: CASSALWEQYF; DNA: TGTGCCAGCAGCGCCTTGTGGGAGCAGTACTTC
V: TRBV5-1; D: -; size: many; J: TRBJ2-3; CDR3: CASSLGDTDTQYF; DNA: TGCGCCAGCAGCTTGGGGGACACAGATACGCAGTATTTT
V: TRBV7-8; D: -; size: few; J: TRBJ2-7; CDR3: CASSLVRERGYEQYF; DNA: TGTGCCAGCAGCTTAGTCCGGGAGAGGGGATACGAGCAGTACTTC
V: TRBV10-3; D: -; size: few; J: TRBJ1-1; CDR3: CATSGTGDTEAFF; DNA: TGTGCCACCAGCGGGACCGGGGACACTGAAGCTTTCTTT
V: TRBV4-2; D: -; size: many; J: TRBJ1-1; CDR3: CASSQGSGVGEAFF; DNA: TGTGCCAGCAGCCAAGGGAGTGGGGTTGGTGAAGCTTTCTTT
V: TRBV29-1; D: -; size: -; J: TRBJ2-5; CDR3: CSVEEGDRETQYF; DNA: TGCAGCGTTGAAGAGGGTGACCGAGAGACCCAGTACTTC
V: TRBV7-2; D: -; size: -; J: TRBJ1-1; CDR3: CASSFVGPGNTEAFF; DNA: TGTGCCAGCAGCTTTGTAGGGCCAGGGAACACTGAAGCTTTCTTT
V: TRBV7-2; D: TRBD2; size: many; J: TRBJ2-7; CDR3: CASGLPSGGLYEQYF; DNA: TGTGCCAGCGGGCTCCCCAGCGGGGGTCTCTACGAGCAGTACTTC
V: TRBV29-1; D: TRBD1; size: many; J: TRBJ1-1; CDR3: CSVGQAMNTEAFF; DNA: TGCAGCGTGGGACAGGCAATGAACACTGAAGCTTTCTTT
V: TRBV12-3/TRBV12-4; D: TRBD1; size: -; J: TRBJ1-5; CDR3: CASSLEQGAYQPQHF; DNA: TGTGCCAGCAGTTTGGAGCAGGGGGCGTATCAGCCCCAGCATTTT
V: TRBV12-3/TRBV12-4; D: -; size: once; J: TRBJ2-3; CDR3: CASRVQGGADTQYF; DNA: TGTGCCAGCAGAGTCCAGGGGGGGGCAGATACGCAGTATTTT
V: TRBV3-1; D: TRBD1; size: many; J: TRBJ2-7; CDR3: CASSPRTGVPYEQYF; DNA: TGTGCCAGCAGCCCCCGGACAGGAGTCCCCTACGAGCAGTACTTC
V: TRBV7-9; D: -; size: few; J: TRBJ2-7; CDR3: CASSLANAYEQYF; DNA: TGTGCCAGCAGCTTGGCGAACGCCTACGAGCAGTACTTC
V: TRBV15; D: -; size: many; J: TRBJ2-6; CDR3: CATSRGGSGANVLTF; DNA: TGTGCCACCAGCAGAGGAGGGTCTGGGGCCAACGTCCTGACTTTC
V: TRBV9; D: -; size: once; J: TRBJ2-2; CDR3: CASSVGVAGELFF; DNA: TGTGCCAGCAGCGTAGGGGTCGCCGGGGAGCTGTTTTTT
V: TRBV4-3; D: -; size: -; J: TRBJ2-7; CDR3: CASSHDPGHPYEQYF; DNA: TGCGCCAGCAGCCACGATCCGGGACACCCTTACGAGCAGTACTTC